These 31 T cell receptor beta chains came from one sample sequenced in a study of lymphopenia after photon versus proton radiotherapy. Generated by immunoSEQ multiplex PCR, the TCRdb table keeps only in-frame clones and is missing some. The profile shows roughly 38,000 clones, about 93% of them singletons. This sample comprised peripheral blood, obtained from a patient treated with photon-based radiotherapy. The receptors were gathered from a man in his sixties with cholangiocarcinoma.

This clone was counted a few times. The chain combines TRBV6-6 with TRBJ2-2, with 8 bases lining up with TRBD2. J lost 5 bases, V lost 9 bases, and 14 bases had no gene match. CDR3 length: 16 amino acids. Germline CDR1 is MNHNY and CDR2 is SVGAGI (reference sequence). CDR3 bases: TGTGCCAGTACGGGGGGGGTATGGACCCGGACCGGGGAGCTGTTTTTT. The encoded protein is CASTGGVWTRTGELFF.

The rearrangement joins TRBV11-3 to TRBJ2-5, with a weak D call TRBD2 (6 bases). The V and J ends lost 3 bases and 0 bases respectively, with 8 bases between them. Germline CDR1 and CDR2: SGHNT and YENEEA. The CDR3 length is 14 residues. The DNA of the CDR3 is TGTGCCAGCAGCTTTGGAGGGAACCAAGAGACCCAGTACTTC. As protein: CASSFGGNQETQYF.

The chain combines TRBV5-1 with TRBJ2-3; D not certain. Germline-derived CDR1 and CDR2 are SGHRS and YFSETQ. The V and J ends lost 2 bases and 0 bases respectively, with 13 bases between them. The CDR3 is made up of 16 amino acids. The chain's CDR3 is CASSLRGGASTDTQYF. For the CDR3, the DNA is TGCGCCAGCAGCTTACGCGGCGGCGCGAGCACAGATACGCAGTATTTT.

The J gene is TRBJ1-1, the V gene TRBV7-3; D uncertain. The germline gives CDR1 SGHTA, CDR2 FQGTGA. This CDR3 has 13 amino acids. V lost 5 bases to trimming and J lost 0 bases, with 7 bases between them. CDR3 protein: CASSQSVNTEAFF. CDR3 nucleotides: TGTGCCAGCAGCCAATCAGTGAACACTGAAGCTTTCTTT.

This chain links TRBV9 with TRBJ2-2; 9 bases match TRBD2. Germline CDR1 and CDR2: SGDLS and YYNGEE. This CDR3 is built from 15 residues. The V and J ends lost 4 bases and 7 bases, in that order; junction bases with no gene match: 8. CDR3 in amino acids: CASSTGLATDGELFF. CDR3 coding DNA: TGTGCCAGCAGCACCGGACTAGCGACGGACGGGGAGCTGTTTTTT.

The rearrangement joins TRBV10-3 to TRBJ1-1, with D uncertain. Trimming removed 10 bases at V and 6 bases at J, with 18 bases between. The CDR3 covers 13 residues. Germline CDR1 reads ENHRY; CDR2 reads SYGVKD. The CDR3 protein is CATTRDNYAEAFF. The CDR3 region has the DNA TGTGCCACTACCAGAGATAATTACGCTGAAGCTTTCTTT.

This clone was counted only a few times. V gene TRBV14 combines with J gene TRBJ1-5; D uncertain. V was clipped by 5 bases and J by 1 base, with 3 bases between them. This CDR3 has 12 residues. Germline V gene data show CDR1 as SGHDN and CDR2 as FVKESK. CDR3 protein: CASSKSNQPQHF. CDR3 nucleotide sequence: TGTGCCAGCAGCAAAAGCAATCAGCCCCAGCATTTT.

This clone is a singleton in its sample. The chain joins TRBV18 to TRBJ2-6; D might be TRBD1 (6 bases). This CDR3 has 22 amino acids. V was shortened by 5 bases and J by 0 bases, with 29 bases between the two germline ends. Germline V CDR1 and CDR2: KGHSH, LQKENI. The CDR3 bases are TGTGCCAGCTCATCACTAGATACCACAGGGACCTACATCCCCTCTGGGGCCAACGTCCTGACTTTC. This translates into CASSSLDTTGTYIPSGANVLTF.

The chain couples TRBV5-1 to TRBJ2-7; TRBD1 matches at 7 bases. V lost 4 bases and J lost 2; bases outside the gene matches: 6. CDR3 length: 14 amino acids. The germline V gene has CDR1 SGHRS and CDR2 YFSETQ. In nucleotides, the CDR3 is TGCGCCAGCAGCCTATCGGGACAGACCTACGAGCAGTACTTC. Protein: CASSLSGQTYEQYF. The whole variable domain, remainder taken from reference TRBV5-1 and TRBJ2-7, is KAGVTQTPRYLIKTRGQQVTLSCSPISGHRSVSWYQQTPGQGLQFLFEYFSETQRNKGNFPGRFSGRQFSNSRSEMNVSTLELGDSALYLCASSLSGQTYEQYFGPGTRLTVT.

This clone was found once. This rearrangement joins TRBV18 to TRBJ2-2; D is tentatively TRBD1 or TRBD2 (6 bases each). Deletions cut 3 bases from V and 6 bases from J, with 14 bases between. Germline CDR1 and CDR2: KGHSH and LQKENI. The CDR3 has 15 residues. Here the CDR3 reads CASSPRQEGAGELFF. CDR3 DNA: TGTGCCAGCTCACCGCGACAGGAGGGGGCCGGGGAGCTGTTTTTT.

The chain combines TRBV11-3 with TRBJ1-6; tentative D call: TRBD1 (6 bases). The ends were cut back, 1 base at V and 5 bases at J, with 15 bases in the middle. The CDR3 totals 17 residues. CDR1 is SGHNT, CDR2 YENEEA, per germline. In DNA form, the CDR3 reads TGTGCCAGCAGCTTAGGTTGGGGGGCGCCTGATAATTCACCCCTCCACTTT. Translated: CASSLGWGAPDNSPLHF. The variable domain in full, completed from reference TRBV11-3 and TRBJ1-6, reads EAGVVQSPRYKIIEKKQPVAFWCNPISGHNTLYWYLQNLGQGPELLIRYENEEAVDDSQLPKDRFSAERLKGVDSTLKIQPAELGDSAVYLCASSLGWGAPDNSPLHFGNGTRLTVT.

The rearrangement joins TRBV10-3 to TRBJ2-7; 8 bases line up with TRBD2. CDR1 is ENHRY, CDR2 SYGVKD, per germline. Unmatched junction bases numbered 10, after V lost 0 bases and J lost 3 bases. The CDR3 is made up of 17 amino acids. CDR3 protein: CAISESLGGTSFYEQYF. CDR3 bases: TGTGCCATCAGTGAGTCTTTAGGCGGGACTAGTTTCTACGAGCAGTACTTC.

CDR3 loop: CASSLYGAQETQYF. The CDR3 DNA is TGTGCCAGCAGCTTGTACGGGGCGCAAGAGACCCAGTACTTC. The genes are TRBV5-4 and TRBJ2-5, with D perhaps matching TRBD1 or TRBD2 (5 bases each). The V gene's germline CDR1 is SGHNT and CDR2 YYREEE (reference sequence). This CDR3 contains 14 residues. V was pared by 1 base and J by 2 bases, with 9 bases between.

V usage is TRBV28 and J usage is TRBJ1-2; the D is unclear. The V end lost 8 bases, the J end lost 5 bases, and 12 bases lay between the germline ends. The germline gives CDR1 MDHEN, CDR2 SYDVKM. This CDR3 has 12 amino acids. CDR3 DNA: TGTGCCAGCCTCGACGGAAGGTATGGCTACACCTTC. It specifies CASLDGRYGYTF.

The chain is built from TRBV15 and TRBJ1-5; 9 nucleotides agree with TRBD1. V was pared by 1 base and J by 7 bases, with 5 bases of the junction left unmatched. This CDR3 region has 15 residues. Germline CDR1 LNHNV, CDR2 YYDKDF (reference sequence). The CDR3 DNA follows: TGTGCCACCAGCAGAGTCACGACAGGGGGGCAGCCCCAGCATTTT. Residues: CATSRVTTGGQPQHF.

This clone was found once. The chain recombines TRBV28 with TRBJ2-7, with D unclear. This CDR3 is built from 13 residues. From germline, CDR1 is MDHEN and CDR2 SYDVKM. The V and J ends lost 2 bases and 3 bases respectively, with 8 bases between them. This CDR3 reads CASSLGGIYEQYF. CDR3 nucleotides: TGTGCCAGCAGTTTAGGTGGAATCTACGAGCAGTACTTC.

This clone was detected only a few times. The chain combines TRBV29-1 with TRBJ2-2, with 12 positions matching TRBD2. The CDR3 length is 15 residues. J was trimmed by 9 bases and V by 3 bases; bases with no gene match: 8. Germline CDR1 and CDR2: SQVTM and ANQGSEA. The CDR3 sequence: CSVDLASGRARELFF. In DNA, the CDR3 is TGCAGCGTTGATTTAGCTAGCGGGAGGGCCCGGGAGCTGTTTTTT.

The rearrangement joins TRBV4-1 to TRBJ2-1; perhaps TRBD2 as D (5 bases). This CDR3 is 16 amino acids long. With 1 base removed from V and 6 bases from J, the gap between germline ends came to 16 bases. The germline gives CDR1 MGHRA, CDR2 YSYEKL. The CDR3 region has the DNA TGCGCCAGCAGCCAAGCGGCGGGTTTTTATTCCAATGAGCAGTTCTTC. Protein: CASSQAAGFYSNEQFF.

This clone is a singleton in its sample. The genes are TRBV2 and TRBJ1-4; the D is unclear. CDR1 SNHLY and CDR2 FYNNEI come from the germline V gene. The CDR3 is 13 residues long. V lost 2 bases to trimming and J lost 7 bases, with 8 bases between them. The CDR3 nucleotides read TGTGCCAGCAGTGAACAGTTGGTTGAAAAACTGTTTTTT. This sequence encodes CASSEQLVEKLFF.

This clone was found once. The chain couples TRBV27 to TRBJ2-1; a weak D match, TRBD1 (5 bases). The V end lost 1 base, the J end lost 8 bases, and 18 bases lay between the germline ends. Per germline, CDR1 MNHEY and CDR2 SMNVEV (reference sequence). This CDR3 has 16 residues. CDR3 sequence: CASSLLPGSSHHEQFF. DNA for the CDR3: TGTGCCAGCAGTTTATTGCCAGGGTCGAGTCATCATGAGCAGTTCTTC.

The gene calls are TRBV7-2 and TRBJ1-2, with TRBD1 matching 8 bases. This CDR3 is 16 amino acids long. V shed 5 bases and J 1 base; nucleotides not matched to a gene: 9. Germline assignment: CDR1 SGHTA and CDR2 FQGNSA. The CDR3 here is CASSPRTGSHNYGYTF. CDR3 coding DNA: TGTGCCAGCAGCCCGAGGACAGGGTCCCATAACTATGGCTACACCTTC.

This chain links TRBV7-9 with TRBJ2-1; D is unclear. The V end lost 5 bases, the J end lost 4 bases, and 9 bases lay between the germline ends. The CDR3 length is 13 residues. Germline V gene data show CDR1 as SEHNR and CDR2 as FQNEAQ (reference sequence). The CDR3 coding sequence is TGTGCCAGCAGCCCCGTTCAATACAATGAGCAGTTCTTC. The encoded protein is CASSPVQYNEQFF.

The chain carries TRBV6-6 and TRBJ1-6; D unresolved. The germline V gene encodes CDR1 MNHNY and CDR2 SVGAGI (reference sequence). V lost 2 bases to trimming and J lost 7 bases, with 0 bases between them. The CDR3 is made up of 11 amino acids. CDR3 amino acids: CASSYNSPLHF. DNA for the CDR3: TGTGCCAGCAGTTACAATTCACCCCTCCACTTT.

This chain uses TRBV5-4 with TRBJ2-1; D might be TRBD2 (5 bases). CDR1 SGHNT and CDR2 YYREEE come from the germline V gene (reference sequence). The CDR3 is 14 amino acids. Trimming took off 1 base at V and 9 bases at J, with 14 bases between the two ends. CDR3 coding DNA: TGTGCCAGCAGCTTGTCGTCCGGGGTGGGTGAGCAGTTCTTC. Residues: CASSLSSGVGEQFF. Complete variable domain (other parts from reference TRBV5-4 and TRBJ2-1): ETGVTQSPTHLIKTRGQQVTLRCSSQSGHNTVSWYQQALGQGPQFIFQYYREEENGRGNFPPRFSGLQFPNYSSELNVNALELDDSALYLCASSLSSGVGEQFFGPGTRLTVL.

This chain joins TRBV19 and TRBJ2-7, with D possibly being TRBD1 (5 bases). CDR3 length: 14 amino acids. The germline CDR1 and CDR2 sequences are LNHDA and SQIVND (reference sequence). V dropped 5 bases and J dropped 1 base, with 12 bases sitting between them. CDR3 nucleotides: TGTGCCAGTAGTGTTCAGGGCGGATCCTACGAGCAGTACTTC. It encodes CASSVQGGSYEQYF.

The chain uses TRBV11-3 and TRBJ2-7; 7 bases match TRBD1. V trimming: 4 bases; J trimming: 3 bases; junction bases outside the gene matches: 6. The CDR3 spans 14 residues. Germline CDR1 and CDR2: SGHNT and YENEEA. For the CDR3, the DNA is TGTGCCAGCAGCTCTCGGACAGGTTACTACGAGCAGTACTTC. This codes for CASSSRTGYYEQYF.

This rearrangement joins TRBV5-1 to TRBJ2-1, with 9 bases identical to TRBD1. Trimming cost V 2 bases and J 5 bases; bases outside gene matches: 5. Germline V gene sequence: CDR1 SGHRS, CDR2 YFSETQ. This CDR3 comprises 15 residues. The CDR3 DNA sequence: TGCGCCAGCAGCTTACAGGGGGCTCTGAACAATGAGCAGTTCTTC. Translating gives CASSLQGALNNEQFF.

CDR3 nucleotides: TGTGCCAGCAGTGACAGAGCGGGAGGGGATGAGCAGTTCTTC. This codes for CASSDRAGGDEQFF. This chain joins TRBV6-4 and TRBJ2-1; 10 bases fit TRBD2. Germline V CDR1 and CDR2: MRHNA, SNTAGT. With V trimmed by 2 bases and J by 8 bases, 3 bases remained unmatched. CDR3 length: 14 amino acids.

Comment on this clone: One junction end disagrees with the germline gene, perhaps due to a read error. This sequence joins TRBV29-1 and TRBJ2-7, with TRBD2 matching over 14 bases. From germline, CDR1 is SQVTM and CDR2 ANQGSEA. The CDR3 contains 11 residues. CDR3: CSAGTSGSAIF. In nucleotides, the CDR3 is TGCAGCGCTGGGACTAGCGGGAGTGCGATCTTC.

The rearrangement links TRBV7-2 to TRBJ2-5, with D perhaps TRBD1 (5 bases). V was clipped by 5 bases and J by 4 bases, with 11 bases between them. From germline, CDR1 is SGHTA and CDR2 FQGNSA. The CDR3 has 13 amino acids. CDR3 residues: CASSPRGLETQYF. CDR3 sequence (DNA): TGTGCCAGCAGCCCTAGGGGATTAGAGACCCAGTACTTC.

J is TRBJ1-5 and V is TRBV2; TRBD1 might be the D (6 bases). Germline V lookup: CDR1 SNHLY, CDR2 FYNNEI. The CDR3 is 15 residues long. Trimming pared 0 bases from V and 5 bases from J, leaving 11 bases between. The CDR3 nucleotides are TGTGCCAGCAGTGAAGCGAGCAGGGGTTATCAGCCCCAGCATTTT. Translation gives CASSEASRGYQPQHF.